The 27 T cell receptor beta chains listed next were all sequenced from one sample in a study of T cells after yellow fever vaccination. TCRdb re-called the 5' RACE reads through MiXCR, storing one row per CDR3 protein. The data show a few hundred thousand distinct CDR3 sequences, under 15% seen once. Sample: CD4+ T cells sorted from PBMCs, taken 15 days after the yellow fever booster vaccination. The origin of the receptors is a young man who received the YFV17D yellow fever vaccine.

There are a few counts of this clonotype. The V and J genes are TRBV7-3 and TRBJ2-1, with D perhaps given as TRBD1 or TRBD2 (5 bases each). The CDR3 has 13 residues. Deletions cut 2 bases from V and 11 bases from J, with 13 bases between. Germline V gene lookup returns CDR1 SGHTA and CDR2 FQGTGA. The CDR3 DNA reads TGTGCCAGCAGCTTACGGGACGACTCAAAGCAGTTCTTC. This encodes CASSLRDDSKQFF.

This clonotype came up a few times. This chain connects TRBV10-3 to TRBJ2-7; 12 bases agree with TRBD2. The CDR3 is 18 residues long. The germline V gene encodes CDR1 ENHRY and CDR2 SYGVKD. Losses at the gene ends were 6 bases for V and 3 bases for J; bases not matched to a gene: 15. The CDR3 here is CAISQLAGGLSALYEQYF. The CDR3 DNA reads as TGTGCCATCAGCCAACTAGCGGGGGGCCTCTCCGCTCTCTACGAGCAGTACTTC.

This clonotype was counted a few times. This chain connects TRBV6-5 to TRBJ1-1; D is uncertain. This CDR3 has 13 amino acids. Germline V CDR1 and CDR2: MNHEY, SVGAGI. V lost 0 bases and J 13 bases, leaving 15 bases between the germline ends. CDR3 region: CASSYSSKAEIFF. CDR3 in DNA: TGTGCCAGCAGTTACTCGAGTAAGGCCGAGATTTTCTTT.

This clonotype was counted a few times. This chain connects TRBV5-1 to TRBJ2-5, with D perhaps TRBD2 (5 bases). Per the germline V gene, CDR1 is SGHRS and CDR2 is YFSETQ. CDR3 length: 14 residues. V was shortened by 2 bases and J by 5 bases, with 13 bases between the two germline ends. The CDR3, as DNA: TGCGCCAGCAGCTTTTTAGGCGGGTCGGAGACCCAGTACTTC. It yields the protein CASSFLGGSETQYF. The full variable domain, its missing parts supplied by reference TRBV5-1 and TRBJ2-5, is KAGVTQTPRYLIKTRGQQVTLSCSPISGHRSVSWYQQTPGQGLQFLFEYFSETQRNKGNFPGRFSGRQFSNSRSEMNVSTLELGDSALYLCASSFLGGSETQYFGPGTRLLVL.

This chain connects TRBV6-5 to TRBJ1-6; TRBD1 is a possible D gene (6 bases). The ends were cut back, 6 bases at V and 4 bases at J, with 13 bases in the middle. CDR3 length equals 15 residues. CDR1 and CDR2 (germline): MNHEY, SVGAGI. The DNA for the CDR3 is TGTGCCAGCAGCCGAGACAGGCCTTATAATTCACCCCTCCACTTT. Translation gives CASSRDRPYNSPLHF.

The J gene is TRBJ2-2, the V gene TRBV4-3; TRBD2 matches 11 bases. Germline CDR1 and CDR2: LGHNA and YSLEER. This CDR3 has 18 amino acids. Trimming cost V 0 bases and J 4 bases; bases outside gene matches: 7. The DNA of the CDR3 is TGCGCCAGCAGCCAAGAACGGCCCCTAGCGGGGGGCACCGGGGAGCTGTTTTTT. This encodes CASSQERPLAGGTGELFF.

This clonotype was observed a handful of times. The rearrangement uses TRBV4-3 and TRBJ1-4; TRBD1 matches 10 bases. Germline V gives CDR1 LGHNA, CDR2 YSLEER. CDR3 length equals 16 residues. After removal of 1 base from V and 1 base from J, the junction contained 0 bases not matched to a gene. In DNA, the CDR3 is TGCGCCAGCAGCCAAGGGGACAGGGGAACTAATGAAAAACTGTTTTTT. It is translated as CASSQGDRGTNEKLFF.

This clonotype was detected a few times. The CDR3 loop reads CASSDMHYTLDEQFF. The CDR3 DNA reads TGTGCCAGCAGTGATATGCACTACACCTTAGATGAGCAGTTCTTC. This chain joins TRBV2 and TRBJ2-1; D is undetermined. The CDR3 has 15 residues. The V gene's germline CDR1 is SNHLY and CDR2 FYNNEI. Trimming removed 3 bases from V and 8 bases from J, with 17 bases in between.

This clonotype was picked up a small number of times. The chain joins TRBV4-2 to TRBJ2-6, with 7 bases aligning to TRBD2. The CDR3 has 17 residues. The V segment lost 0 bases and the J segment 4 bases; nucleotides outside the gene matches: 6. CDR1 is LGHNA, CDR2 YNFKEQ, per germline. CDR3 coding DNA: TGTGCCAGCAGCCAAGATGGGGGGGTGTCGGGGGCCAACGTCCTGACTTTC. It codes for CASSQDGGVSGANVLTF.

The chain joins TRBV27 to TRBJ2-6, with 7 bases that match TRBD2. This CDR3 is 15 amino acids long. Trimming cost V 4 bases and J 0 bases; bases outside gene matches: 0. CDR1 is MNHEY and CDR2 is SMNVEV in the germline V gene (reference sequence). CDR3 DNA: TGTGCCAGCAGTTGGGGGGGCTCTGGGGCCAACGTCCTGACTTTC. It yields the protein CASSWGGSGANVLTF.

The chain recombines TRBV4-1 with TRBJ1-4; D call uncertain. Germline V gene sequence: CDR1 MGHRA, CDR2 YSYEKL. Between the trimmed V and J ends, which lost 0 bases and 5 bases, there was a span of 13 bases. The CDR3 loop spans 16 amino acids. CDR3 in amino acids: CASSQDPRRPNEKLFF. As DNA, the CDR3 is TGCGCCAGCAGCCAAGATCCTAGGCGACCAAATGAAAAACTGTTTTTT.

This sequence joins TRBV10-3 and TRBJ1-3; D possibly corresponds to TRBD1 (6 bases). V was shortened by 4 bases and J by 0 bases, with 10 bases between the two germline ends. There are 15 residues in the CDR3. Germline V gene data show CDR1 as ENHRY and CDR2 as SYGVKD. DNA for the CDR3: TGTGCCATCAGTGTGGGGGGGGCCTCTGGAAACACCATATATTTT. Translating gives CAISVGGASGNTIYF.

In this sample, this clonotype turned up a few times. The CDR3 coding sequence is TGTGCCAGCAGCTTTGGGGTTTTACCTAATGAAAAACTGTTTTTT. The encoded protein is CASSFGVLPNEKLFF. This rearrangement joins TRBV7-2 to TRBJ1-4, with D uncertain. The ends were cut back, 3 bases at V and 3 bases at J, with 11 bases in the middle. The CDR3 runs 15 residues. The germline V gene encodes CDR1 SGHTA and CDR2 FQGNSA.

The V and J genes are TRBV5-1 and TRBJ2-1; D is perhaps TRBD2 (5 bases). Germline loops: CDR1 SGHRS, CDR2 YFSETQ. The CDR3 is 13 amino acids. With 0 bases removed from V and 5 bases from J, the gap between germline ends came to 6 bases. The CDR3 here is CASSLAGDNEQFF. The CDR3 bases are TGCGCCAGCAGCTTGGCCGGGGACAATGAGCAGTTCTTC.

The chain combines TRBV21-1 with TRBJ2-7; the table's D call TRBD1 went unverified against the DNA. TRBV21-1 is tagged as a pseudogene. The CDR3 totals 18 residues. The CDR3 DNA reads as TGTGCCAGCAGCAAATCCCCTGGGACAGGGGTTTCGCGGGGCGAGCAGTACGTC. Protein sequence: CASSKSPGTGVSRGEQYV.

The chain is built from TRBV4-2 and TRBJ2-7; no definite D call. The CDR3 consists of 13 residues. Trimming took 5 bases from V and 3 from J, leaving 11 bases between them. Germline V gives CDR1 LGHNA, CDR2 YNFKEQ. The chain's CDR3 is CASSWGWNYEQYF. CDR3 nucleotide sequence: TGTGCCAGCAGCTGGGGATGGAACTACGAGCAGTACTTC.

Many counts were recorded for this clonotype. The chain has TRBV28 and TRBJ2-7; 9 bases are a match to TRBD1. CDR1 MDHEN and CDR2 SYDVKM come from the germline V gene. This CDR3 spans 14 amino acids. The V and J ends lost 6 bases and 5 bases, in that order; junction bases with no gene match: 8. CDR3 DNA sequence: TGTGCCAGCAGCGGAGGACAGGGGATTCACGAGCAGTACGTC. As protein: CASSGGQGIHEQYV.

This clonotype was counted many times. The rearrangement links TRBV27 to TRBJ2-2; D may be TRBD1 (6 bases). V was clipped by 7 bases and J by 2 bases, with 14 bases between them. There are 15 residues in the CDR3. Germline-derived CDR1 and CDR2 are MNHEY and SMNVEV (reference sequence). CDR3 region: CASTPQGHNTGELFF. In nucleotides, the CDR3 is TGTGCCAGCACCCCTCAGGGACACAACACCGGGGAGCTGTTTTTT.

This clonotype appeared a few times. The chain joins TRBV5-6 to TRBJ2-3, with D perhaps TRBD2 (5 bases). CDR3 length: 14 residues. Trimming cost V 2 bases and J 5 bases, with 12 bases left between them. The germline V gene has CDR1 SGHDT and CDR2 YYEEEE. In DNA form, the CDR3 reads TGTGCCAGCAGCTTATCTACCCGGGGAGATACGCAGTATTTT. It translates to CASSLSTRGDTQYF.

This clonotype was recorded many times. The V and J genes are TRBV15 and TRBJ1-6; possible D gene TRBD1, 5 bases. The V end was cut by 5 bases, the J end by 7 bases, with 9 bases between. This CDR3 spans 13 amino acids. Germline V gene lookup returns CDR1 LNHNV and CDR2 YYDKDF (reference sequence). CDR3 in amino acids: CATSGGENSPLHF. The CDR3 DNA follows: TGTGCCACCAGCGGGGGGGAAAATTCACCCCTCCACTTT.

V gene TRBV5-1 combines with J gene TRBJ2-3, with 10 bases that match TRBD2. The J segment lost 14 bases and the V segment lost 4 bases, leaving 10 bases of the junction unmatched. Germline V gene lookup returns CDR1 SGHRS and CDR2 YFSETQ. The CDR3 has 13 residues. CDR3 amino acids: CASSTTSGARGYF. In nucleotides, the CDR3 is TGCGCCAGCAGCACTACTAGCGGGGCGCGTGGGTATTTT.

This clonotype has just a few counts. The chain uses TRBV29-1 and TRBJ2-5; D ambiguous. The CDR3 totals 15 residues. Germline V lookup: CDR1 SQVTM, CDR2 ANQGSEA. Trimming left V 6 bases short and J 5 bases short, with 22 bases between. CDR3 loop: CSVSTVGLSGETQYF. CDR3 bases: TGCAGCGTCTCGACGGTAGGCCTCTCTGGGGAGACCCAGTACTTC.

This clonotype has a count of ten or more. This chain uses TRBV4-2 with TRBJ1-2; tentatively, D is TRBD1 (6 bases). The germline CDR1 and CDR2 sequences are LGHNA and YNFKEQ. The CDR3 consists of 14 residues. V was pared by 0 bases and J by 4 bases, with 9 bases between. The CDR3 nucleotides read TGTGCCAGCAGCCAAGAGGGGGGCGGCTATGGCTACACCTTC. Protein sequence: CASSQEGGGYGYTF.

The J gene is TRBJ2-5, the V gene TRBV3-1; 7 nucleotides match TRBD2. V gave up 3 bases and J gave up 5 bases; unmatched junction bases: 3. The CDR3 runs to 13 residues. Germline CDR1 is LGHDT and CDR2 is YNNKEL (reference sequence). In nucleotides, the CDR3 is TGTGCCAGCAGCCACCTTAGCGGGGAGACCCAGTACTTC. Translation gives CASSHLSGETQYF.

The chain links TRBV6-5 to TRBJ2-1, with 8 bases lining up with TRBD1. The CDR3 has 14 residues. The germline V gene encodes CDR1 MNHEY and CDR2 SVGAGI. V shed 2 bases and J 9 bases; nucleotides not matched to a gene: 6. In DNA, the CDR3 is TGTGCCAGCAGTTACAGGCAGGGGGCCATTGAGCAGTTCTTC. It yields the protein CASSYRQGAIEQFF.

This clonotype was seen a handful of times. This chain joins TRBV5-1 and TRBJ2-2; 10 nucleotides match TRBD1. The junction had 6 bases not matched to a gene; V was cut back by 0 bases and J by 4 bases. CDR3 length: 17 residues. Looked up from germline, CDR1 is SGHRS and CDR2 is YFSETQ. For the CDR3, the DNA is TGCGCCAGCAGCTTGGCCAAGGGACAGGGGACCACCGGGGAGCTGTTTTTT. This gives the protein CASSLAKGQGTTGELFF. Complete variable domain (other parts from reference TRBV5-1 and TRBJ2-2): KAGVTQTPRYLIKTRGQQVTLSCSPISGHRSVSWYQQTPGQGLQFLFEYFSETQRNKGNFPGRFSGRQFSNSRSEMNVSTLELGDSALYLCASSLAKGQGTTGELFFGEGSRLTVL.

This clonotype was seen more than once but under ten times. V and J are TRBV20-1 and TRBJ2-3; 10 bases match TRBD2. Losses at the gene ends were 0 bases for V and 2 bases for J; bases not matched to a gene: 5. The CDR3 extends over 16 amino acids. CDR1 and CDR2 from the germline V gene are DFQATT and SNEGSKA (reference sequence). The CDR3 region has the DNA TGCAGTGCTAGAGATCCTAGCGGGGGCTACACAGATACGCAGTATTTT. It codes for CSARDPSGGYTDTQYF.